This T cell receptor beta chain appears in the sequencing data of a study of blood T cell repertoires in COVID-19. CDR3 length: 14 amino acids. Germline-derived CDR1 and CDR2 are KGHSH and LQKENI. The V segment lost 3 bases and the J segment 5 bases; nucleotides outside the gene matches: 5. This table comes from immunoSEQ multiplex PCR, and its TCRdb copy is limited to in-frame clones, with some not included. The sample carries 200,000 or so clones, around 80% recorded once. This TCR derives from a human donor in a cohort sampled during active COVID-19. Material: peripheral blood. The rearrangement joins TRBV18 to TRBJ1-1; 8 nucleotides match TRBD1. CDR3 region: CASSPETGETEAFF. CDR3 nucleotide sequence: TGTGCCAGCTCACCCGAGACAGGGGAGACTGAAGCTTTCTTT. Filled out from reference TRBV18 and TRBJ1-1, the complete variable domain reads NAGVMQNPRHLVRRRGQEARLRCSPMKGHSHVYWYRQLPEEGLKFMVYLQKENIIDESGMPKERFSAEFPKEGPSILRIQQVVRGDSAAYFCASSPETGETEAFFGQGTRLTVV.